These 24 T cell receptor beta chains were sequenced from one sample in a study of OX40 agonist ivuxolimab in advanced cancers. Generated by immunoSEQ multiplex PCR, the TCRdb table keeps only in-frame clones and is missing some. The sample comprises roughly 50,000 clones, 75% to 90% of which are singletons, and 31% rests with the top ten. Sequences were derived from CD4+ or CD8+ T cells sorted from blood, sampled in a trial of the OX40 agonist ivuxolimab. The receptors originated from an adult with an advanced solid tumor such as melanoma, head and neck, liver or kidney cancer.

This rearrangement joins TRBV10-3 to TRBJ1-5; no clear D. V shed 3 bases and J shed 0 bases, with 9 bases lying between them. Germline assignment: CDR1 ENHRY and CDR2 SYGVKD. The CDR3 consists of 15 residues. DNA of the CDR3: TGTGCCATCAGTGACCCCGACGTTAGCAATCAGCCCCAGCATTTT. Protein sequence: CAISDPDVSNQPQHF.

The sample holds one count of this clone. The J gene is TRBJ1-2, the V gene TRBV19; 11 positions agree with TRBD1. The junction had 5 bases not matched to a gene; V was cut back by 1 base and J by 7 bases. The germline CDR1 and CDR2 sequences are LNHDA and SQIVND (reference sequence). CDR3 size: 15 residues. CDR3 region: CASSIGDRGTGGYTF. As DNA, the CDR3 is TGTGCCAGTAGTATAGGGGACAGGGGGACTGGTGGCTACACCTTC.

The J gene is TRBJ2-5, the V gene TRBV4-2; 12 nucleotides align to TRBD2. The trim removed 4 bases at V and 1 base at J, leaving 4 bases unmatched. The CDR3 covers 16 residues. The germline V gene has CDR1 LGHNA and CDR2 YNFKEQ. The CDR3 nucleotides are TGTGCCAGCAGCCCGCGACTAGCGGGAGCCCAAGAGACCCAGTACTTC. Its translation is CASSPRLAGAQETQYF.

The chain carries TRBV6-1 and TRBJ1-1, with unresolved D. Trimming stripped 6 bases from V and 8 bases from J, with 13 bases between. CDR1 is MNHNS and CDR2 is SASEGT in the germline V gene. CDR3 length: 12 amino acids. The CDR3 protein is CASRKAGEEAFF. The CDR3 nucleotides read TGTGCCAGCAGAAAAGCTGGAGAAGAAGCTTTCTTT.

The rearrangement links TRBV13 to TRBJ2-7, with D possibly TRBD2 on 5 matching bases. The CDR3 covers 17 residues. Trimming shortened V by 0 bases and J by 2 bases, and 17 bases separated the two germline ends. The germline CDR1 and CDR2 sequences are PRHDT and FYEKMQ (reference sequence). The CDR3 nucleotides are TGTGCCAGCAGCTTAGGCCTGGCGGCGGAGGACGCCTACGAGCAGTACTTC. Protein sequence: CASSLGLAAEDAYEQYF.

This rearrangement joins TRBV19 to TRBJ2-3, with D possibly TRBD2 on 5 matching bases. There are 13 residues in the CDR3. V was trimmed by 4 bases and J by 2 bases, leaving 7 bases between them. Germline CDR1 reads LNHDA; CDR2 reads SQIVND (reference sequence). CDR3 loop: CASSRGNTDTQYF. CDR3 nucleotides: TGTGCCAGTAGTAGAGGGAACACAGATACGCAGTATTTT.

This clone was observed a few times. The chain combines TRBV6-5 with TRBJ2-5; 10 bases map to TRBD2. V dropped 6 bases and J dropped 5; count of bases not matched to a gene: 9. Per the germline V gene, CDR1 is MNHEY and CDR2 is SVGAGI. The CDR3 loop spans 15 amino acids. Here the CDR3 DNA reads TGTGCCAGCAGGACAGCGGGGGGGGCCGGGGAGACCCAGTACTTC. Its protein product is CASRTAGGAGETQYF.

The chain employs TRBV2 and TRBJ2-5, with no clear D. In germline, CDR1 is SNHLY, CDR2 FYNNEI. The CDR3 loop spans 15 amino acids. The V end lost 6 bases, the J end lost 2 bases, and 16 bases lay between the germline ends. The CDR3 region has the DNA TGTGCCAGCAGAATCACAACGACGGCACAAGAGACCCAGTACTTC. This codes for CASRITTTAQETQYF.

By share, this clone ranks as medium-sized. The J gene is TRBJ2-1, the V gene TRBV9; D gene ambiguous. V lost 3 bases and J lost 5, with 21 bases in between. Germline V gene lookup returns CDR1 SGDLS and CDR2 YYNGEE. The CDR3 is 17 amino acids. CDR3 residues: CASSADSFRDYNNEQFF. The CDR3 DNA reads TGTGCCAGCAGCGCCGATTCTTTTAGAGATTATAACAATGAGCAGTTCTTC.

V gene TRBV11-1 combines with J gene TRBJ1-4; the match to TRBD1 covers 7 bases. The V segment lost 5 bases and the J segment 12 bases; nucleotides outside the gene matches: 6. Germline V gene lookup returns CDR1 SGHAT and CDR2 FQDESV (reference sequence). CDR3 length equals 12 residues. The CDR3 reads CASSEDRVELFF. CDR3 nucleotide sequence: TGTGCCAGCAGCGAAGACAGGGTGGAACTGTTTTTT.

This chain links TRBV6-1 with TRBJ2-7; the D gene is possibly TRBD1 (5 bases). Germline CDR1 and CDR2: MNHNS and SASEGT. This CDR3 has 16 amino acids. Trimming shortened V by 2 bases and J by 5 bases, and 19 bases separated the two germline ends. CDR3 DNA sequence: TGTGCCAGCAGTGAATGGGGCCAGGGTGTTCTCCACGAGCAGTACTTC. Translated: CASSEWGQGVLHEQYF.

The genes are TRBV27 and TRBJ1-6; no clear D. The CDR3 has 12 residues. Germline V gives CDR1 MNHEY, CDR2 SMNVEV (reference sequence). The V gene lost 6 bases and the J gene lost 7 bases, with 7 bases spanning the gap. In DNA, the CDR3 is TGTGCCAGCAGCGACATAAATTCACCCCTCCACTTT. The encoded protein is CASSDINSPLHF.

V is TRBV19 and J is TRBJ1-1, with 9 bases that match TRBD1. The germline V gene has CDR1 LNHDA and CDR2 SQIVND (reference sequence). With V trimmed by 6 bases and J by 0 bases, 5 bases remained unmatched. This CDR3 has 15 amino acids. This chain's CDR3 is CASRQGAYMNTEAFF. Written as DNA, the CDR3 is TGTGCCAGTAGACAGGGGGCGTACATGAACACTGAAGCTTTCTTT.

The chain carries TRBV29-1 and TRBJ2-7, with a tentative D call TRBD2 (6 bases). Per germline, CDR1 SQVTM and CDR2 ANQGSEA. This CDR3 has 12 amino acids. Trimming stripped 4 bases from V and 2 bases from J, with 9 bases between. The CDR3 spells CSVVGGPYEQYF. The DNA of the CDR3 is TGCAGCGTTGTCGGGGGTCCCTACGAGCAGTACTTC.

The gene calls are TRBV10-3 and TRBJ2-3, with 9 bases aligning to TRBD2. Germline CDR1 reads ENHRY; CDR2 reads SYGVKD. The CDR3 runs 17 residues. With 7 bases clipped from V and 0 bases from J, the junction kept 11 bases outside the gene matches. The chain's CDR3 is CAINHGLATTSTDTQYF. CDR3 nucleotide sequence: TGTGCCATCAATCACGGACTAGCGACCACTAGCACAGATACGCAGTATTTT.

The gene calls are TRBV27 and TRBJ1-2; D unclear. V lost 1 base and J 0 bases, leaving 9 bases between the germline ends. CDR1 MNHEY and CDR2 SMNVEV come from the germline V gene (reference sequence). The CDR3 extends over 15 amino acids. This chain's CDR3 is CASSLWPATNYGYTF. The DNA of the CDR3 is TGTGCCAGCAGTTTATGGCCGGCTACTAACTATGGCTACACCTTC.

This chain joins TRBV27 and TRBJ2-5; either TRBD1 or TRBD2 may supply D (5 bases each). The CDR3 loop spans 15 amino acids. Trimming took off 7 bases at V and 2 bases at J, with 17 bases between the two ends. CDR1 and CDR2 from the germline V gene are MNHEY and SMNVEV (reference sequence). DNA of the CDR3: TGTGCCAGCAAACCGGGGCCGGGGTATCAAGAGACCCAGTACTTC. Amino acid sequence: CASKPGPGYQETQYF.

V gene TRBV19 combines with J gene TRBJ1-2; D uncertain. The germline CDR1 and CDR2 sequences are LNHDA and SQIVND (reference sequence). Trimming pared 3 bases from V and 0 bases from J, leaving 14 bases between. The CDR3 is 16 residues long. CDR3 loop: CASSIAGSWANYGYTF. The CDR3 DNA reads TGTGCCAGTAGTATTGCCGGTAGCTGGGCTAACTATGGCTACACCTTC.

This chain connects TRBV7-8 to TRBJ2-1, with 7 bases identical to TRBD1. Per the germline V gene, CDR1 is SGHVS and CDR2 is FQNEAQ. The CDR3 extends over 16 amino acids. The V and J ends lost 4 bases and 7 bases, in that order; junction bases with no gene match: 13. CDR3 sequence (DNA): TGTGCCAGCAGCTCGTACCGGGACAGCGTCCAGAATGAGCAGTTCTTC. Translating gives CASSSYRDSVQNEQFF.

This CDR3 reads CASSYSYSSNQPQHF. The CDR3 DNA is TGTGCCAGCAGTTACTCGTACAGTAGCAATCAGCCCCAGCATTTT. The rearrangement links TRBV6-5 to TRBJ1-5; D remains unclear. The V and J ends lost 0 bases and 0 bases respectively, with 6 bases between them. CDR1 MNHEY and CDR2 SVGAGI come from the germline V gene. This CDR3 is 15 amino acids long.

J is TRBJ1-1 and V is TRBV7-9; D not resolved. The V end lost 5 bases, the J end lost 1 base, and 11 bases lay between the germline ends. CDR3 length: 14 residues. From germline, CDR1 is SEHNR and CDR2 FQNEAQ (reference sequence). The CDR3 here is CASSPPGWNTEAFF. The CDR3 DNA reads TGTGCCAGCAGCCCCCCGGGTTGGAACACTGAAGCTTTCTTT. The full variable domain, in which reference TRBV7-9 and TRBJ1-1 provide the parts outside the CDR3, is DTGVSQNPRHKITKRGQNVTFRCDPISEHNRLYWYRQTLGQGPEFLTYFQNEAQLEKSRLLSDRFSAERPKGSFSTLEIQRTEQGDSAMYLCASSPPGWNTEAFFGQGTRLTVV.

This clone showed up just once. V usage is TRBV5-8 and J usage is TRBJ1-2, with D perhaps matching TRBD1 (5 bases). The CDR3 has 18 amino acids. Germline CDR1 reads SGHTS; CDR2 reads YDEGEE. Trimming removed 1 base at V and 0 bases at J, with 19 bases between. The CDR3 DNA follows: TGTGCCAGCAGCTTGTATTACGAGGGGCCCGCCTCTAACTATGGCTACACCTTC. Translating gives CASSLYYEGPASNYGYTF.

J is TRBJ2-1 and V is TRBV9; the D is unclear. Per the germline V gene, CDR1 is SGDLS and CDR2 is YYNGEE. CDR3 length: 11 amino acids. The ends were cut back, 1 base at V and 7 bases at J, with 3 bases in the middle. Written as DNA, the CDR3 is TGTGCCAGCAGCGTAAGGAATGAGCAGTTCTTC. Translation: CASSVRNEQFF.

The CDR3 protein is CASSIVGGSSGANVLTF. CDR3 DNA sequence: TGTGCCAGTAGTATAGTAGGTGGCAGCTCTGGGGCCAACGTCCTGACTTTC. The gene calls are TRBV19 and TRBJ2-6, with no clear D. Germline V CDR1 and CDR2: LNHDA, SQIVND (reference sequence). V was cut by 1 base and J by 0 bases, with 10 bases left in between. This CDR3 comprises 17 residues.